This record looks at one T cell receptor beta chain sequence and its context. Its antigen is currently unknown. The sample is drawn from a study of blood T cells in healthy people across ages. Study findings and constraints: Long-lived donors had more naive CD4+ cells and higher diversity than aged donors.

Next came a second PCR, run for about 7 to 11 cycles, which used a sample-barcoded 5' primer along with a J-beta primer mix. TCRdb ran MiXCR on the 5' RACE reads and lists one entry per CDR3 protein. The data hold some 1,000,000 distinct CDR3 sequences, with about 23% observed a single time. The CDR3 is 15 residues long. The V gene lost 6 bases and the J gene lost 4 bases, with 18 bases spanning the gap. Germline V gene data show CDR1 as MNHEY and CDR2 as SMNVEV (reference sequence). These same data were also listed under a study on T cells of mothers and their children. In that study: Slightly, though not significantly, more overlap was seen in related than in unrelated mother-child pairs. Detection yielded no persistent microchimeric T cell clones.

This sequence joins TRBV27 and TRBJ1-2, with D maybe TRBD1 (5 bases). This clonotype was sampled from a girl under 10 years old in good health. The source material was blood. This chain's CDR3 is CASSPHWSGLYGYTF. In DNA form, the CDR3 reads TGTGCCAGCAGCCCACACTGGTCGGGGCTCTATGGCTACACCTTC.